These T cell receptor beta chains were read from a single sample in a study of radiation and T cells in renal cell carcinoma. Clones were sequenced by immunoSEQ multiplex PCR, and TCRdb holds only the in-frame ones, with some missing. Among roughly 78,000 clones listed, around 80% were seen once. Source: blood, taken from a patient whose treatment included radiotherapy and nephrectomy. These receptors originate from a man in his sixties with renal cell carcinoma. CDR3s leave out the opening cysteine and the closing phenylalanine or tryptophan.

cdr3_aa | v_call
ASSGGGSYYEQY | TRBV5-1
ASSPGDWQETQY | TRBV18
ASSPRTGYEQY | TRBV18
ASSLYRTGYQETQY | TRBV27
ASSLPRGPYQETQY | TRBV7-2
ASSQDRGRMSTDTQY | TRBV4-1
ASSFSGPPQETQY | TRBV5-1
ASSETWAARGNTIY | TRBV9
ASSPGTSGSLSSYNEQF | TRBV7-7
ASSQDPKHLRSSYEQY | TRBV4-1
ASSFLNEQF | TRBV5-1
SVTTGMNTEAF | TRBV29-1
AVTGRGQQYEQF | TRBV6-5
AISESGLNYGYT | TRBV10-3
ASSFRPVSAQVGRTVTEAF | TRBV27
AWSGEGFQPQH | TRBV30
ASSSSRGIGNTIY | TRBV9
ASSQEGFPAVGYEQY | TRBV4-2
ASSAPQWGEETQY | TRBV9
ASSFGGDQPQH | TRBV5-6
ASSSLNSGLARDEQY | TRBV5-1
ASSPQNLPDTQY | TRBV18
ASSSQGRNTGELF | TRBV6-1
ASSPLTGSIEQY | TRBV27
ASSRGVGQPQH | TRBV14
AWRPEMNTEAF | TRBV30
ASSMRGSGRYEQY | TRBV19
ASSAGTGNPLGNGYT | TRBV28
ASSEVSTYEQY | TRBV10-1